This entry features one T cell receptor beta chain sequence. V lost 0 bases and J lost 8, with 6 bases in between. This CDR3 contains 12 residues. The germline V gene has CDR1 SGDLS and CDR2 YYNGEE. The data are from a study of cytotoxic CD8 clonotypes in ibrutinib-treated CLL. TCRdb's copy holds only in-frame clones and misses some; the assay was immunoSEQ multiplex PCR. Of about 270,000 clones detected, approximately 79% appear once; the ten largest clones hold about 5.3%. The receptor's source is a human donor with chronic lymphocytic leukemia. Sequencing was performed on PBMCs, taken at disease progression, from a patient treated with ibrutinib. The chain has TRBV9 and TRBJ2-1, with unresolved D. CDR3 region: CASSVGGYEQFF. The CDR3 DNA follows: TGTGCCAGCAGCGTAGGTGGTTATGAGCAGTTCTTC.